These 24 T cell receptor beta chains were all obtained from the same sample, sequenced in a study of T cell clonality in common variable immunodeficiency. TCRdb keeps only in-frame clones here, not all; method: immunoSEQ multiplex PCR. Observed in the sample are roughly 51,000 clones, none of them singletons. The sample comprised peripheral blood mononuclear cells. These receptors originate from a person between 18 and 75 years old in good health.

This clone showed up many times. Read sequence stops 3 residues before the CDR3 end, and the germline J gene provides the missing end. This rearrangement joins TRBV20-1 to TRBJ2-7; TRBD1 might be the D (6 bases). Germline V CDR1 and CDR2: DFQATT, SNEGSKA (reference sequence). V was pared by 3 bases and J by 3 bases, with 12 bases between. This CDR3 comprises 13 residues. This CDR3 is CSASVDRNYEQYF. Partial CDR3 DNA: TGCAGTGCTAGCGTGGACAGAAACTACGAG.

This clone was recorded many times. The read falls 3 residues short of the CDR3 end, and the missing part is taken from the germline J gene. V gene TRBV5-1 combines with J gene TRBJ2-2; 7 nucleotides align to TRBD1. V shed 4 bases, J shed 0 bases, and the junction held 9 bases outside the gene matches. The CDR3 runs 17 residues. CDR1 and CDR2 from the germline V gene are SGHRS and YFSETQ. The CDR3 DNA, read in part, is TGCGCCAGCAGCCAAGGCCCACAGGGGTCGAACACCGGGGAG. It yields the protein CASSQGPQGSNTGE. The whole CDR3 sequence is CASSQGPQGSNTGELFF.

This clone has a count of ten or more. The observed sequence ends 3 residues before the CDR3 terminus, with the missing tail filled in from the germline J gene. The genes are TRBV2 and TRBJ2-3; no clear D gene. V shed 4 bases and J shed 2 bases, with 7 bases lying between them. Germline CDR1 and CDR2: SNHLY and FYNNEI. The CDR3 has 13 residues. Incomplete CDR3 DNA: TGTGCCAGCAGTGTTTTAATCACAGATACG. This encodes CASSVLITDT. The CDR3 in full is CASSVLITDTQYF.

In this sample, this clone turned up a few times. The sequence runs out 3 residues before the end of the CDR3; the remainder is reconstructed from the germline J gene. The V gene is TRBV7-9, the J gene TRBJ1-2, with TRBD1 matching over 9 bases. This CDR3 is built from 15 residues. In germline, CDR1 is SEHNR, CDR2 FQNEAQ (reference sequence). CDR3 amino acids: CASSLTTGGSDTYTF. CDR3 DNA, as far as it was read: TGTGCCAGCAGCTTAACGACAGGGGGTTCGGATACC.

In its sample, this clone was seen many times. The read terminates 3 residues before the CDR3 end, so the remaining end is supplied by the germline J gene. The chain carries TRBV5-1 and TRBJ1-2; D may be TRBD1 (5 bases). V was shortened by 0 bases and J by 5 bases, with 23 bases between the two germline ends. CDR3 size: 18 residues. Germline lookup yields CDR1 SGHRS and CDR2 YFSETQ. CDR3: CASSLAYSMAGWEYGYTF. CDR3 DNA (partial): TGCGCCAGCAGCTTGGCCTATTCGATGGCAGGGTGGGAATATGGC.

This clone was recorded at least ten times. From the germline J gene comes the end of the CDR3, since the read stops 3 residues before it. J is TRBJ1-1 and V is TRBV5-6, with D possibly being TRBD1 (5 bases). CDR3 length: 12 residues. Per germline, CDR1 SGHDT and CDR2 YYEEEE. Trimming removed 1 base at V and 7 bases at J, with 8 bases between. The CDR3 DNA, read in part, is TGTGCCAGCAGCTTGTGGGGCGGTGAA. This encodes CASSLWGGE. The whole CDR3 protein is CASSLWGGEAFF.

The table lists this clone with many counts. The read is 3 residues too short to cover the CDR3 end, so that end is filled in from the germline J gene. The chain combines TRBV5-6 with TRBJ1-5; 7 bases align to TRBD1. Germline V gene sequence: CDR1 SGHDT, CDR2 YYEEEE. Losses at the gene ends were 2 bases for V and 4 bases for J; bases not matched to a gene: 6. This CDR3 has 15 residues. The covered CDR3 bases are TGTGCCAGCAGCTTACAGGGGCCTTCTAATCAGCCC. Translation: CASSLQGPSNQP. The CDR3, in full, reads CASSLQGPSNQPQHF.

This clone was seen at least ten times. The DNA ends 3 residues before the CDR3 does, and the rest of the CDR3 is filled in from the germline J gene. This chain links TRBV19 with TRBJ2-5; D call uncertain. CDR1 and CDR2 from the germline V gene are LNHDA and SQIVND (reference sequence). V shed 0 bases and J shed 2 bases, with 13 bases lying between them. The CDR3 covers 16 residues. Partial CDR3 DNA: TGTGCCAGTAGTATAGATCTTGACTCCACGCAAGAGACC. This encodes CASSIDLDSTQET. The full CDR3 sequence reads CASSIDLDSTQETQYF. The complete variable domain, with remaining parts taken from reference TRBV19 and TRBJ2-5, reads DGGITQSPKYLFRKEGQNVTLSCEQNLNHDAMYWYRQDPGQGLRLIYYSQIVNDFQKGDIAEGYSVSREKKESFPLTVTSAQKNPTAFYLCASSIDLDSTQETQYFGPGTRLLVL.

This clone occurred many times. The read finishes 3 residues shy of the CDR3 end, and the germline J gene is used to complete it. V gene TRBV6-2 or TRBV6-3 combines with J gene TRBJ1-1; possibly TRBD1 for D (5 bases). The CDR3 extends over 14 amino acids. Trimming took off 5 bases at V and 0 bases at J, with 10 bases between the two ends. CDR1 MNHEY and CDR2 SVGEGT come from the germline V gene. CDR3 loop: CASSTQGLNTEAFF. CDR3 DNA, as far as it was read: TGTGCCAGCAGTACTCAGGGTTTGAACACTGAA.

This clone was seen at least ten times. The read is 3 residues too short to cover the CDR3 end, so that end is filled in from the germline J gene. The chain couples TRBV5-1 to TRBJ1-4, with 8 bases lining up with TRBD1. Germline CDR1 SGHRS, CDR2 YFSETQ. This CDR3 comprises 16 residues. The V and J ends lost 0 bases and 2 bases, in that order; junction bases with no gene match: 3. CDR3: CASSLGRGRTNEKLFF. The CDR3 bases that were read are TGCGCCAGCAGCTTGGGCAGGGGGCGGACTAATGAAAAA.

On this clone: The read ends 3 residues early relative to the CDR3; the germline J gene fills the gap. The chain employs TRBV6-2 or TRBV6-3 and TRBJ1-2, with D unresolved. Per germline, CDR1 MNHEY and CDR2 SVGEGT. The CDR3 is made up of 13 amino acids. The CDR3 protein is CASSFSGPYDYTF. The sequenced CDR3 bases are TGTGCCAGCAGTTTCAGCGGGCCCTACGAC.

At least ten counts were recorded for this clone. The read stops 3 residues short of the end of the CDR3; the missing end is completed from the germline J gene. The chain is built from TRBV11-2 and TRBJ1-1; 8 positions agree with TRBD1. This CDR3 spans 13 amino acids. Looked up from germline, CDR1 is SGHAT and CDR2 is FQNNGV. Partial CDR3 DNA: TGTGCCAGCAGCTTGGGGACAGGCCACGCA. Its protein is CASSLGTGHA. The full CDR3 sequence reads CASSLGTGHAAFF.

This clone was counted ten times or more. The read ends 3 residues before the CDR3 terminus; that terminus is restored from the germline J gene. The V call is TRBV5-5, the J call TRBJ2-4, with TRBD1 matching 7 bases. The CDR3 consists of 14 residues. With 4 bases clipped from V and 1 base from J, the junction kept 2 bases outside the gene matches. Germline V gene lookup returns CDR1 SGHKS and CDR2 YYEKEE (reference sequence). CDR3 amino acids: CASSEGAAKNIQYF. The sequenced part of the CDR3 DNA is TGTGCCAGCAGCGAGGGGGCCGCCAAAAACATT.

In this sample, this clone turned up many times. The read comes to an end 3 residues before the CDR3 does, leaving the germline J gene to fill in the end. The chain uses TRBV7-8 and TRBJ2-5; maybe TRBD1 (6 bases). The CDR3 has 14 amino acids. Germline CDR1 reads SGHVS; CDR2 reads FQNEAQ. V dropped 4 bases and J dropped 5 bases, with 14 bases sitting between them. Partial CDR3 DNA: TGTGCCAGCAGCTCGGAACAGGGCTGGGAGACC. It specifies CASSSEQGWET. The CDR3 in its entirety is CASSSEQGWETQYF.

In this sample, this clone turned up many times. The read stops 3 residues short of the end of the CDR3; the missing end is completed from the germline J gene. The genes are TRBV19 and TRBJ1-2; 9 nucleotides agree with TRBD1. CDR1 LNHDA and CDR2 SQIVND come from the germline V gene (reference sequence). The CDR3 is made up of 13 amino acids. The CDR3 loop reads CASKGTGIKGYTF. Partial CDR3 DNA: TGTGCCAGTAAAGGGACAGGGATAAAGGGC.

This clone was counted ten times or more. Read sequence stops 3 residues before the CDR3 end, and the germline J gene provides the missing end. The chain couples TRBV19 to TRBJ1-2; TRBD1 matches at 10 bases. The CDR3 sequence is 13 residues long. CDR1 is LNHDA and CDR2 is SQIVND in the germline V gene (reference sequence). The CDR3 region is CASSTGQGYGYTF. CDR3 DNA (partial): TGTGCCAGTAGTACGGGACAGGGGTACGGC.

In its sample, this clone was seen many times. The CDR3 end is not reached by the read, which stops 3 residues before it; the germline J gene fills it in. V is TRBV19 and J is TRBJ2-1; 10 bases fit TRBD2. The length of the CDR3 is 17 residues. Germline V gene sequence: CDR1 LNHDA, CDR2 SQIVND (reference sequence). Trimming at V came to 4 bases and at J to 3 bases, leaving 9 bases not matched to a gene. The CDR3 here is CASSTSVAGGGYNEQFF. Incomplete CDR3 DNA: TGTGCCAGTAGTACCTCGGTAGCGGGAGGAGGCTACAATGAG.

This clone was detected many times. The CDR3 is cut off 3 residues early in the read; its end comes from the germline J gene. The V call is TRBV12-3 or TRBV12-4, the J call TRBJ2-1; a weak D match, TRBD2 (6 bases). This CDR3 has 14 amino acids. Trimming took off 6 bases at V and 8 bases at J, with 17 bases between the two ends. Here the CDR3 reads CASRSRGSGDEQFF. The CDR3 DNA, read in part, is TGTGCCAGCAGATCACGGGGTTCGGGAGATGAG.

Many counts were recorded for this clone. CDR3 amino acids: CALWDSNYNEQFF. CDR3 DNA, as far as it was read: TGTGCCCTCTGGGACTCGAATTACAATGAG. The genes are TRBV10-3 and TRBJ2-1; perhaps TRBD2 as D (6 bases). The sequence runs out 3 residues before the end of the CDR3; the remainder is reconstructed from the germline J gene. CDR1 is ENHRY, CDR2 SYGVKD, per germline. The CDR3 is 13 amino acids. With 11 bases removed from V and 4 bases from J, the gap between germline ends came to 15 bases.

This clone was seen at least ten times. The CDR3 region is CASSPGGENTEAFF. The sequenced CDR3 bases are TGTGCCAGCAGTCCCGGGGGGGAGAACACTGAA. The chain recombines TRBV28 with TRBJ1-1; possibly TRBD1 for D (5 bases). The CDR3 end lies 3 residues beyond the end of the read and is filled in from the germline J gene. Trimming removed 5 bases at V and 1 base at J, with 11 bases between. The germline V gene has CDR1 MDHEN and CDR2 SYDVKM. CDR3 length: 14 amino acids. The full variable domain, in which reference TRBV28 and TRBJ1-1 provide the parts outside the CDR3, is DVKVTQSSRYLVKRTGEKVFLECVQDMDHENMFWYRQDPGLGLRLIYFSYDVKMKEKGDIPEGYSVSREKKERFSLILESASTNQTSMYLCASSPGGENTEAFFGQGTRLTVV.

This clone was picked up a small number of times. The read ends 3 residues early relative to the CDR3; the germline J gene fills the gap. This chain links TRBV7-2 with TRBJ1-3, with D maybe TRBD1 (5 bases). CDR1 is SGHTA and CDR2 is FQGNSA in the germline V gene. The CDR3 has 15 amino acids. V was shortened by 7 bases and J by 4 bases, with 17 bases between the two germline ends. The sequenced CDR3 bases are TGTGCCAGCACCCCTGGAGGGGAGCCCGGAAACACC. It is translated as CASTPGGEPGNT. The full CDR3 is CASTPGGEPGNTIYF.

This clone was seen at least ten times. The covered CDR3 bases are TGTGCCAGTAAGGTGCACTCTGGAAACACC. Translating gives CASKVHSGNT. The full-length CDR3 reads as CASKVHSGNTIYF. This sequence joins TRBV19 and TRBJ1-3; D remains ambiguous. The CDR3 goes on 3 residues after the read ends, and that part is filled in from the germline J gene. This CDR3 is 13 amino acids long. Per germline, CDR1 LNHDA and CDR2 SQIVND (reference sequence). V gave up 7 bases and J gave up 0 bases, with 7 bases separating them.

This clone was counted many times. CDR3: CASSQTRGTNTEAFF. The part of the CDR3 DNA that was read is TGTGCCAGCAGCCAAACAAGGGGAACTAACACTGAA. This chain joins TRBV4-2 and TRBJ1-1, with D perhaps matching TRBD1 (5 bases). The read ends 3 residues before the CDR3 terminus; that terminus is restored from the germline J gene. Trimming left V 2 bases short and J 2 bases short, with 12 bases between. Germline V lookup: CDR1 LGHNA, CDR2 YNFKEQ. This CDR3 is 15 amino acids long.

This clone was seen many times. Read sequence stops 3 residues before the CDR3 end, and the germline J gene provides the missing end. This chain uses TRBV28 with TRBJ2-7, with D perhaps matching TRBD2 (6 bases). CDR1 MDHEN and CDR2 SYDVKM come from the germline V gene. The CDR3 has 15 amino acids. Trimming cost V 1 base and J 3 bases, with 13 bases left between them. The CDR3 bases that were read are TGTGCCAGCAGTTTATTTTCCGGAGGGGTCTACGAG. Protein sequence: CASSLFSGGVYE. The full CDR3 protein is CASSLFSGGVYEQYF.